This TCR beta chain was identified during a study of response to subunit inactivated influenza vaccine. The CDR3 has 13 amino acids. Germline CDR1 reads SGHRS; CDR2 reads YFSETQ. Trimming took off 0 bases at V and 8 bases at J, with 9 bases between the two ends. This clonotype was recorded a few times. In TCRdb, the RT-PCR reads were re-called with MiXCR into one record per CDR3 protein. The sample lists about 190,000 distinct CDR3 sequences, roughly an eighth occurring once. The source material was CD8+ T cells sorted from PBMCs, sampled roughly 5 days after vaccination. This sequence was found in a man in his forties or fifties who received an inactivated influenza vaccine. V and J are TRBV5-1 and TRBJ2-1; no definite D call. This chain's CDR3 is CASSLAGYDEQFF. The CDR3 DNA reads TGCGCCAGCAGCTTGGCCGGGTATGATGAGCAGTTCTTC.